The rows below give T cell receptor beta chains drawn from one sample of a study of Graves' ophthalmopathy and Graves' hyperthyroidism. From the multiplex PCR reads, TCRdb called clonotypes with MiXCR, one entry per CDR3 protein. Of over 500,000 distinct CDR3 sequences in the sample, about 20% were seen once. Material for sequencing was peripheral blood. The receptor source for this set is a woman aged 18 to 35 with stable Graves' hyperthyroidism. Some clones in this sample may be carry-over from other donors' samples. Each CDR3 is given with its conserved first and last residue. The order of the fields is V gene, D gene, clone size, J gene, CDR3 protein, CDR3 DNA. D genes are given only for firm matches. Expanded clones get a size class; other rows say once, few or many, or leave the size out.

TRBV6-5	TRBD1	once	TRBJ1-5	CASIYSWTGGNQPQHF	TGTGCCAGCATTTACTCGTGGACAGGGGGCAATCAGCCCCAGCATTTT
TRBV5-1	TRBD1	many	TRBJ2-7	CASSFGTGDYEQYF	TGCGCCAGCAGCTTCGGGACAGGGGACTACGAGCAGTACTTC
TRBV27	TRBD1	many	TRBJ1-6	CASRGAGTVSYNSPLHF	TGTGCCAGCAGGGGAGCGGGGACAGTTAGCTATAATTCACCCCTCCACTTT
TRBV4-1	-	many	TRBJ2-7	CASSQANFIGGLSAYEQYF	TGCGCCAGCAGCCAAGCAAATTTCATAGGGGGGCTGTCGGCCTACGAGCAGTACTTC
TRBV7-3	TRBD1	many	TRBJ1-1	CASSLNQGEGTEAFF	TGTGCCAGCAGCTTAAATCAGGGGGAGGGCACTGAAGCTTTCTTT
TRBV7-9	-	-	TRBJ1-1	CASSLEPRTEGFF	TGTGCCAGCAGCTTAGAACCCCGGACAGAGGGTTTCTTT
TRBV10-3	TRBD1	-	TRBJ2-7	CAISQKTGSSYEQYF	TGTGCCATCAGTCAAAAGACAGGGAGCTCCTACGAGCAGTACTTC
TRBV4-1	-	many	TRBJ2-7	CASRSQIVGTYEQYF	TGCGCCAGCCGCTCTCAAATTGTGGGGACCTACGAGCAGTACTTC
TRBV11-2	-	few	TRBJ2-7	CASRPTDSGTYEQYF	TGTGCCAGCAGACCTACGGACAGCGGGACCTACGAGCAGTACTTC
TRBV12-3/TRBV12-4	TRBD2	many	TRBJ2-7	CASSKRGGIYEQYF	TGTGCCAGCAGTAAGCGGGGGGGCATCTACGAGCAGTACTTC
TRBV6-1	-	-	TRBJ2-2	CASGVTNTGELFF	TGTGCCAGCGGGGTTACGAACACCGGGGAGCTGTTTTTT
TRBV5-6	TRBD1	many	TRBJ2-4	CASSLLDRDIQYF	TGTGCCAGCAGCCTACTCGACAGGGACATTCAGTACTTC
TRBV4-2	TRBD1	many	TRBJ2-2	CASSQDPSTGRTGELFF	TGTGCCAGCAGCCAAGATCCATCGACAGGGCGGACCGGGGAGCTGTTTTTT
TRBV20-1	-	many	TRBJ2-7	CSAADPYEQYF	TGCAGTGCAGCCGATCCCTACGAGCAGTACTTC
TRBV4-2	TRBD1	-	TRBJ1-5	CASSQGTGSSNQPQHF	TGTGCCAGCAGCCAAGGGACAGGGTCGAGCAATCAGCCCCAGCATTTT
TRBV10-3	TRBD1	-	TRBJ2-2	CAISEGTANTGELFF	TGTGCCATCAGTGAGGGGACAGCGAACACCGGGGAGCTGTTTTTT
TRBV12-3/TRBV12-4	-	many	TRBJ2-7	CASRLAGNGEQYF	TGTGCCAGCAGGCTCGCAGGGAATGGCGAGCAGTACTTC
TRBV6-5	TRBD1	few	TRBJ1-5	CASRSTGGGGNQPQHF	TGTGCCAGCAGATCGACAGGGGGCGGGGGGAATCAGCCCCAGCATTTT
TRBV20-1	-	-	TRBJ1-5	CSASLGGQPQHF	TGCAGTGCTAGCCTTGGCGGGCAGCCCCAGCATTTT
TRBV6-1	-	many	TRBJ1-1	CASTETVYTEAFF	TGTGCCAGCACGGAGACAGTTTACACTGAAGCTTTCTTT
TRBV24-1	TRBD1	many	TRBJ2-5	CATSDPRTGAETQYF	TGTGCCACCAGTGATCCCCGGACAGGGGCAGAGACCCAGTACTTC
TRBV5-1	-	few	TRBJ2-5	CASSFRTSQETQYF	TGCGCCAGCAGCTTCCGGACAAGCCAAGAGACCCAGTACTTC